One and the same sample provided the 5 T cell receptor beta chains below, sequenced in a study of molecular identifiers for immune sequencing clone quantification. One entry per CDR3 protein, called by TCRdb with MiXCR from the PCR reads. The sample contains a few hundred thousand distinct CDR3 sequences, approximately 25% of which appear only once. The sample taken for sequencing was naive CD8+ T cells from blood, with Jurkat cell RNA spiked in. Subset here: FACS-sorted CD8+CD4-CCR7+CD45RA+ naive T cells. Every receptor here comes from a human donor in good health. Some libraries in this study had Jurkat cell RNA spiked in.

Details on this clonotype: A much larger clone is a single base away; this may be a read error. This chain joins TRBV5-4 and TRBJ2-2, with 9 bases matching TRBD1. With V trimmed by 7 bases and J by 3 bases, 7 bases remained unmatched. The CDR3 has 15 amino acids. Germline V gene sequence: CDR1 SGHNT, CDR2 YYREEE (reference sequence). The CDR3 DNA reads as TGTGCCAGCCGCTCCGGGACAGGGTACACCGGGGAGCTGTTTTTT. Translating it yields CASRSGTGYTGELFF. Full variable domain (remainder filled in from reference TRBV5-4 and TRBJ2-2): ETGVTQSPTHLIKTRGQQVTLRCSSQSGHNTVSWYQQALGQGPQFIFQYYREEENGRGNFPPRFSGLQFPNYSSELNVNALELDDSALYLCASRSGTGYTGELFFGEGSRLTVL.

The chain carries TRBV7-9 and TRBJ1-1, with D unresolved. CDR1 is SEHNR, CDR2 FQNEAQ, per germline (reference sequence). The CDR3 spans 13 residues. Trimming took off 5 bases at V and 7 bases at J, with 14 bases between the two ends. CDR3 residues: CASSPPPKGEAFF. The CDR3 DNA is TGTGCCAGCAGCCCCCCGCCAAAAGGTGAAGCTTTCTTT.

The chain couples TRBV20-1 to TRBJ2-7, with D unresolved. The CDR3 is 13 amino acids. Looked up from germline, CDR1 is DFQATT and CDR2 is SNEGSKA (reference sequence). V gave up 0 bases and J gave up 1 base, with 7 bases separating them. As DNA, the CDR3 is TGCAGTGCTAGAGATTATAGTTCCTACGAGCAGTACTTC. Translation gives CSARDYSSYEQYF.

This chain connects TRBV29-1 to TRBJ2-7; D might be TRBD1 (6 bases). CDR3 length: 14 amino acids. CDR1 is SQVTM and CDR2 is ANQGSEA in the germline V gene. V was pared by 7 bases and J by 1 base, with 17 bases between. In DNA, the CDR3 is TGCAGCGCGGAGAGACAGGATGGGTCCTACGAGCAGTACTTC. It encodes CSAERQDGSYEQYF.

This clonotype was seen many times. This chain joins TRBV2 and TRBJ2-3; 9 positions agree with TRBD1. Germline-derived CDR1 and CDR2 are SNHLY and FYNNEI. The CDR3 is 16 amino acids. V lost 7 bases to trimming and J lost 4 bases; unmatched junction nucleotides: 12. DNA of the CDR3: TGTGCCAGCACCGAGAGGACAGGGGAGTTTCCAGATACGCAGTATTTT. Protein sequence: CASTERTGEFPDTQYF.